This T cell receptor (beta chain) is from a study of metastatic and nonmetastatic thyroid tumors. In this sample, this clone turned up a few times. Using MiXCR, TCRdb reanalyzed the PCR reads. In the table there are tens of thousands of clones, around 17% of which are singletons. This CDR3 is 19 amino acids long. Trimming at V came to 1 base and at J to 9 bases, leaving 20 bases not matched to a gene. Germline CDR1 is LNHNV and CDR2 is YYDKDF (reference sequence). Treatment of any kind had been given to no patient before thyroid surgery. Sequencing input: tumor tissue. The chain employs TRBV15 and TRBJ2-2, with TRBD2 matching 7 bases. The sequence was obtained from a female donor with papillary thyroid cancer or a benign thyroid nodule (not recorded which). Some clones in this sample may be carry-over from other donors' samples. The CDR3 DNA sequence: TGTGCCACCAGCAGAGTTGGCGGGAGTGGGGGGGGAAGGACCTGGGAGCTGTTTTTT. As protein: CATSRVGGSGGGRTWELFF.